What follows describes a single TCR beta chain. This specimen belongs to a study of blood T cell repertoires in COVID-19. Across the study: Both acute and convalescent COVID-19 samples were obtained from the United States, Italy and Spain. The cDNA or gDNA used as material had been derived from T cells, B-cell-depleted T cells, or PBMCs.

TCRdb keeps only in-frame clones here, not all; method: immunoSEQ multiplex PCR. The sample has about 120,000 clones, around 80% seen once. Sequenced material: peripheral blood. The sequence was obtained from a man in his 70s with active or convalescent COVID-19.

CDR3 sequence: CASSLGGDNQPQHF. In nucleotides, the CDR3 is TGTGCCAGCAGCTTGGGTGGAGACAATCAGCCCCAGCATTTT. This chain uses TRBV5-5 with TRBJ1-5, with D hard to call. The ends were cut back, 0 bases at V and 3 bases at J, with 7 bases in the middle. The CDR3 contains 14 residues. Germline V CDR1 and CDR2: SGHKS, YYEKEE (reference sequence).